Below, 19 T cell receptor beta chains from the same sample are listed, as sequenced in a study of PD-1 blockade in classical Hodgkin lymphoma. Stated time point: cycle 4 day 1 (C4D1), after more than 5 weeks of nivolumab. Every patient experienced relapse after autologous stem cell transplantation, and brentuximab vedotin exposure varied. The method was immunoSEQ multiplex PCR; TCRdb's version includes in-frame clones alone and lacks a portion of them. The repertoire holds roughly 50,000 clones, with nearly 90% as singletons. The input for sequencing was peripheral blood mononuclear cells (PBMCs), taken before the fourth cycle of nivolumab. Receptor source: a human donor with classical Hodgkin lymphoma.

The chain couples TRBV18 to TRBJ2-3; D gene unclear. CDR3 length: 14 amino acids. The V end was cut by 4 bases, the J end by 4 bases, with 12 bases between. CDR1 and CDR2 from the germline V gene are KGHSH and LQKENI. The CDR3 loop is CASSRSGFPDTQYF. The CDR3 DNA is TGTGCCAGCTCACGGTCGGGTTTCCCAGATACGCAGTATTTT.

The chain employs TRBV9 and TRBJ1-6, with D possibly TRBD1 on 5 matching bases. The CDR3 covers 15 residues. The germline V gene has CDR1 SGDLS and CDR2 YYNGEE. V shed 6 bases and J shed 4 bases, with 14 bases lying between them. The CDR3 nucleotides are TGTGCCAGCAACTCCGGGACGGGATATAATTCACCCCTCCACTTT. This codes for CASNSGTGYNSPLHF.

In nucleotides, the CDR3 is TGTGCCAGCAGCTTAGCGGGAGGCGGCCCTAGCACAGATACGCAGTATTTT. Its translation: CASSLAGGGPSTDTQYF. V is TRBV7-8 and J is TRBJ2-3; TRBD2 might be the D (6 bases). The CDR3 consists of 17 residues. The germline V and J ends were trimmed by 0 bases and 0 bases, with 13 bases remaining between them. In germline, CDR1 is SGHVS, CDR2 FQNEAQ.

In nucleotides, the CDR3 is TGTGCCAGCAGCTTAATATCGTTAGCCAAAAACATTCAGTACTTC. Amino acids: CASSLISLAKNIQYF. V gene TRBV7-2 combines with J gene TRBJ2-4; D gene uncertain. In germline, CDR1 is SGHTA, CDR2 FQGNSA. V was shortened by 2 bases and J by 0 bases, with 8 bases between the two germline ends. The CDR3 has 15 amino acids.

This chain links TRBV9 with TRBJ1-5, with TRBD1 as a possible D gene (5 bases). The germline V gene encodes CDR1 SGDLS and CDR2 YYNGEE. This CDR3 spans 13 amino acids. V was pared by 5 bases and J by 9 bases, with 15 bases between. In DNA form, the CDR3 reads TGTGCCAGCAGTAAAACCGGGGGTCCGCCCCAGCATTTT. Its protein product is CASSKTGGPPQHF.

This chain links TRBV29-1 with TRBJ1-1; TRBD1 is a possible D gene (5 bases). The CDR3 extends over 13 amino acids. The V end lost 4 bases, the J end lost 5 bases, and 14 bases lay between the germline ends. Germline CDR1 is SQVTM and CDR2 is ANQGSEA. The CDR3 bases are TGCAGCGTTGGCGCCGGTGGGACTACTGAAGCTTTCTTT. Residues: CSVGAGGTTEAFF.

The chain employs TRBV10-3 and TRBJ1-5; D ambiguous. The CDR3 contains 12 residues. Deletions cut 2 bases from V and 3 bases from J, with 2 bases between. Germline V gene lookup returns CDR1 ENHRY and CDR2 SYGVKD. This CDR3 is CAISENNQPQHF. CDR3 bases: TGTGCCATCAGTGAGAACAATCAGCCCCAGCATTTT.

The chain couples TRBV5-8 to TRBJ1-5; D is ambiguous. In germline, CDR1 is SGHTS, CDR2 YDEGEE. The CDR3 extends over 14 amino acids. V dropped 1 base and J dropped 0 bases, with 5 bases sitting between them. CDR3 nucleotide sequence: TGTGCCAGCAGCTTGCCTAATAGCAATCAGCCCCAGCATTTT. Protein product: CASSLPNSNQPQHF.

This sequence joins TRBV7-3 and TRBJ1-2; D is unresolved. Germline V lookup: CDR1 SGHTA, CDR2 FQGTGA. V shed 2 bases and J shed 8 bases, with 9 bases lying between them. This CDR3 has 12 amino acids. The CDR3 sequence is CASSLVSGGYTF. CDR3 coding DNA: TGTGCCAGCAGCTTAGTTTCAGGCGGCTACACCTTC.

About this clone itself: Other DNA sequences of this sample code for an identical CDR3. The rearrangement links TRBV19 to TRBJ2-4, with D unclear. The CDR3 runs to 14 residues. V dropped 3 bases and J dropped 1 base, with 7 bases sitting between them. Germline CDR1 reads LNHDA; CDR2 reads SQIVND (reference sequence). The CDR3: CASSIVSAKNIQYF. The CDR3 DNA follows: TGTGCCAGTAGTATTGTGTCGGCCAAAAACATTCAGTACTTC.

The chain has TRBV7-3 and TRBJ2-6; D remains ambiguous. Germline CDR1 and CDR2: SGHTA and FQGTGA. V shed 6 bases and J shed 3 bases, with 6 bases lying between them. The CDR3 spans 13 residues. CDR3 sequence reads: CASRRLGANVLTF. As DNA, the CDR3 is TGTGCCAGCAGGCGGCTTGGGGCCAACGTCCTGACTTTC. Looking up the rest from reference TRBV7-3 and TRBJ2-6 gives the full variable domain: GAGVSQTPSNKVTEKGKYVELRCDPISGHTALYWYRQSLGQGPEFLIYFQGTGAADDSGLPNDRFFAVRPEGSVSTLKIQRTERGDSAVYLCASRRLGANVLTFGAGSRLTVL.

The chain joins TRBV9 to TRBJ2-7; D is unresolved. CDR3 length: 16 amino acids. Germline-derived CDR1 and CDR2 are SGDLS and YYNGEE. Trimming took 0 bases from V and 3 from J, leaving 16 bases between them. Here the CDR3 reads CASSVGSSRAYYEQYF. In DNA, the CDR3 is TGTGCCAGCAGCGTAGGTTCTAGTAGGGCCTACTACGAGCAGTACTTC.

This chain joins TRBV28 and TRBJ2-7, with D hard to call. CDR3 size: 13 residues. Trimming stripped 2 bases from V and 3 bases from J, with 8 bases between. Germline V CDR1 and CDR2: MDHEN, SYDVKM. This chain's CDR3 is CASSLRRHYEQYF. The CDR3 DNA is TGTGCCAGCAGTTTACGGCGGCACTACGAGCAGTACTTC.

The chain is built from TRBV6-1 and TRBJ1-2; 7 bases map to TRBD1. The junction had 5 bases not matched to a gene; V was cut back by 6 bases and J by 4 bases. Germline V lookup: CDR1 MNHNS, CDR2 SASEGT. The CDR3 contains 13 residues. CDR3 residues: CASSLGQRYGYTF. CDR3 bases: TGTGCCAGCAGCCTGGGACAGCGCTATGGCTACACCTTC.

The chain links TRBV27 to TRBJ2-7; 9 positions agree with TRBD2. The trim removed 8 bases at V and 0 bases at J, leaving 8 bases unmatched. The germline CDR1 and CDR2 sequences are MNHEY and SMNVEV (reference sequence). CDR3 length equals 15 residues. The chain's CDR3 is CASVKRGAASYEQYF. CDR3 nucleotides: TGTGCCAGCGTGAAGCGGGGGGCCGCCTCCTACGAGCAGTACTTC.

A word on this clone: The DNA is omitted, as the CDR3 cannot be located on it reliably, and the CDR3 follows TCRdb's listing. The CDR3 spells CASSKIAVAGGTDTQYF. The rearrangement joins TRBV21-1 to TRBJ2-3; the table's D call, TRBD2, was not checked against the DNA. TRBV21-1 is a documented pseudogene. The CDR3 is 17 residues long, counting both termini.

V gene TRBV7-9 combines with J gene TRBJ1-2; 7 nucleotides line up with TRBD1. CDR3 length: 15 residues. Germline CDR1 and CDR2: SEHNR and FQNEAQ (reference sequence). V trimming: 5 bases; J trimming: 3 bases; junction bases outside the gene matches: 9. The CDR3 DNA is TGTGCCAGCAGCACGGGACAGCTAGTATACTATGGCTACACCTTC. Translation: CASSTGQLVYYGYTF.

The V gene is TRBV29-1, the J gene TRBJ1-2; no reliable D call. Trimming removed 4 bases at V and 6 bases at J, with 18 bases between. CDR3 length: 14 residues. Per the germline V gene, CDR1 is SQVTM and CDR2 is ANQGSEA. The CDR3, as DNA: TGCAGCGTTGTTAATTCGTACCTTTCCAATGGCTACACCTTC. Translating it yields CSVVNSYLSNGYTF.

This chain connects TRBV6-5 to TRBJ2-7; perhaps TRBD2 as D (5 bases). Deletions cut 0 bases from V and 2 bases from J, with 8 bases between. The CDR3 contains 14 residues. Germline V gene lookup returns CDR1 MNHEY and CDR2 SVGAGI. The CDR3 DNA reads TGTGCCAGCAGTTACTCCCAGACTACCTACGAGCAGTACTTC. Its protein is CASSYSQTTYEQYF.